Below, 21 T cell receptor beta chains from the same sample are listed, as sequenced in a study of response to subunit inactivated influenza vaccine. TCRdb fed the RT-PCR reads into MiXCR, producing one record per CDR3 protein. Altogether 500,000 to 600,000 distinct CDR3 sequences are present, about 12% being singletons, with the ten largest covering roughly a tenth. This specimen consisted of PBMCs from blood, obtained on the day of vaccination. The source is a man between 50 and 59 years old who received an inactivated influenza vaccine.

The chain joins TRBV12-3 or TRBV12-4 to TRBJ2-2, with D possibly matching TRBD2 (5 bases). V gave up 7 bases and J gave up 2 bases, with 11 bases separating them. The CDR3 loop spans 14 amino acids. The CDR3 region is CASTPGLNTGELFF. The CDR3 DNA sequence: TGTGCCAGCACCCCAGGACTCAACACCGGGGAGCTGTTTTTT.

This clonotype turned up a few times. This rearrangement joins TRBV4-2 to TRBJ1-1; D gene unclear. Germline V gives CDR1 LGHNA, CDR2 YNFKEQ. This CDR3 comprises 13 residues. V lost 2 bases and J lost 5, with 9 bases in between. CDR3 bases: TGTGCCAGCAGCCAACGTAGTGGGACTGAAGCTTTCTTT. This sequence encodes CASSQRSGTEAFF.

In this sample, this clonotype turned up a few times. The chain recombines TRBV9 with TRBJ1-1; perhaps TRBD1 as D (5 bases). Per germline, CDR1 SGDLS and CDR2 YYNGEE. V gave up 0 bases and J gave up 1 base, with 7 bases separating them. This CDR3 comprises 14 residues. In DNA form, the CDR3 reads TGTGCCAGCAGCGTAGGGGGGTGGAACACTGAAGCTTTCTTT. This translates into CASSVGGWNTEAFF.

This rearrangement joins TRBV3-1 to TRBJ2-1; no definite D call. The CDR3 sequence is 13 residues long. Germline-derived CDR1 and CDR2 are LGHDT and YNNKEL (reference sequence). V lost 0 bases, J lost 12 bases, and 12 bases lay in between. The CDR3: CASSQEVGLRQFF. The CDR3 bases are TGTGCCAGCAGCCAAGAGGTGGGATTGCGGCAGTTCTTC.

In its sample, this clonotype was seen a few times. The chain links TRBV7-9 to TRBJ2-1; D unclear. CDR1 is SEHNR, CDR2 FQNEAQ, per germline (reference sequence). There are 16 residues in the CDR3. The V and J ends lost 5 bases and 0 bases respectively, with 14 bases between them. The DNA of the CDR3 is TGTGCCAGCAGCGCGCCGCGGTGGGACTCCTACAATGAGCAGTTCTTC. It encodes CASSAPRWDSYNEQFF.

This clonotype was detected only a few times. The gene calls are TRBV10-3 and TRBJ2-7; 9 positions agree with TRBD1. There are 13 residues in the CDR3. Germline V gene data show CDR1 as ENHRY and CDR2 as SYGVKD. Trimming cost V 9 bases and J 5 bases; bases outside gene matches: 8. CDR3 amino acids: CAIARDRVHEQYF. The CDR3 DNA reads TGTGCCATAGCCCGGGACAGGGTCCACGAGCAGTACTTC.

This clonotype turned up a few times. This chain links TRBV10-3 with TRBJ2-7, with 9 bases matching TRBD2. Germline loops: CDR1 ENHRY, CDR2 SYGVKD. The CDR3 runs to 15 residues. V gave up 4 bases and J gave up 6 bases; unmatched junction bases: 10. The CDR3 reads CAISGLRGGPLEQYF. The CDR3 nucleotides read TGTGCCATCAGTGGGTTGCGGGGGGGCCCTCTCGAGCAGTACTTC.

The chain is built from TRBV7-2 and TRBJ2-5; D is perhaps TRBD2 (6 bases). In germline, CDR1 is SGHTA, CDR2 FQGNSA. This CDR3 has 15 amino acids. V was clipped by 4 bases and J by 5 bases, with 17 bases between them. The CDR3 sequence: CASSSPRESWETQYF. The CDR3 DNA reads TGTGCCAGCAGCTCTCCGCGGGAATCTTGGGAGACCCAGTACTTC.

The chain joins TRBV7-9 to TRBJ2-1; no reliable D call. The CDR3 spans 14 residues. The ends were cut back, 4 bases at V and 5 bases at J, with 12 bases in the middle. Germline values: CDR1 SEHNR, CDR2 FQNEAQ (reference sequence). CDR3 loop: CASSSPLLDNEQFF. As DNA, the CDR3 is TGTGCCAGCAGCTCCCCCCTCTTGGACAATGAGCAGTTCTTC.

This clonotype was recorded a few times. The chain couples TRBV4-3 to TRBJ2-5; 8 nucleotides line up with TRBD2. Per the germline V gene, CDR1 is LGHNA and CDR2 is YSLEER. The ends lost 2 bases at V and 2 bases at J; junction bases unmatched: 7. This CDR3 is built from 16 residues. CDR3 sequence reads: CASSQWVAGRQETQYF. In DNA form, the CDR3 reads TGCGCCAGCAGCCAATGGGTAGCGGGGAGACAAGAGACCCAGTACTTC.

The DNA for the CDR3 is TGTGCCAGCAGGCTCACCGGGACGCCGGCCCAGTACTTC. Translation: CASRLTGTPAQYF. The rearrangement links TRBV12-3 or TRBV12-4 to TRBJ2-5; either TRBD1 or TRBD2 may supply D (5 bases each). The V and J ends lost 6 bases and 9 bases respectively, with 17 bases between them. This CDR3 is built from 13 residues.

J is TRBJ2-7 and V is TRBV4-1; the D is unclear. CDR3 length: 14 amino acids. CDR1 and CDR2 (germline): MGHRA, YSYEKL. Trimming left V 7 bases short and J 5 bases short, with 18 bases between. CDR3 nucleotides: TGCGCCAGCAACTTAGAGCCCCATTCGCACGAGCAGTACTTC. Amino acids: CASNLEPHSHEQYF.

The gene calls are TRBV10-3 and TRBJ2-7; 13 nucleotides match TRBD2. Trimming at V came to 0 bases and at J to 4 bases, leaving 0 bases not matched to a gene. The CDR3 is 15 amino acids. The V gene's germline CDR1 is ENHRY and CDR2 SYGVKD. CDR3 loop: CAISESTSGRYEQYF. CDR3 coding DNA: TGTGCCATCAGTGAGTCGACTAGCGGGAGGTACGAGCAGTACTTC.

This clonotype was recorded at least ten times. The CDR3 coding sequence is TGCGCCAGCAGGTCGACAGGACCCCAAGATACGCAGTATTTT. It translates to CASRSTGPQDTQYF. The chain links TRBV5-1 to TRBJ2-3, with D perhaps TRBD1 (6 bases). The length of the CDR3 is 14 residues. Germline V lookup: CDR1 SGHRS, CDR2 YFSETQ. The V and J ends lost 5 bases and 5 bases respectively, with 15 bases between them.

As DNA, the CDR3 is TGTGCCACCAGGATAGCGGGAGGGCATCGAACCGGGGAGCTGTTTTTT. This translates into CATRIAGGHRTGELFF. The V call is TRBV15, the J call TRBJ2-2; 11 positions agree with TRBD2. J was trimmed by 5 bases and V by 6 bases; bases with no gene match: 8. Germline V gene lookup returns CDR1 LNHNV and CDR2 YYDKDF (reference sequence). This CDR3 contains 16 residues.

This clonotype was found many times. The CDR3 sequence: CASSRSGPNTDTQYF. CDR3 DNA sequence: TGCGCCAGCAGCAGATCGGGACCTAACACAGATACGCAGTATTTT. The chain recombines TRBV5-1 with TRBJ2-3; D is perhaps TRBD1 or TRBD2 (5 bases each). The CDR3 consists of 15 residues. CDR1 and CDR2 (germline): SGHRS, YFSETQ. The V end was cut by 4 bases, the J end by 2 bases, with 14 bases between.

J is TRBJ2-7 and V is TRBV4-2; the match to TRBD1 covers 10 bases. Germline CDR1 and CDR2: LGHNA and YNFKEQ. Trimming at V came to 1 base and at J to 6 bases, leaving 3 bases not matched to a gene. The CDR3 sequence is 14 residues long. The CDR3 here is CASSQVGQGTEQYF. DNA for the CDR3: TGTGCCAGCAGCCAAGTGGGACAGGGGACCGAGCAGTACTTC.

This clonotype was seen only a few times. The chain combines TRBV5-1 with TRBJ2-3; D is unresolved. Germline V gene lookup returns CDR1 SGHRS and CDR2 YFSETQ. Between the trimmed V and J ends, which lost 4 bases and 4 bases, there was a span of 10 bases. CDR3 size: 13 residues. The CDR3 protein is CASSPATSDTQYF. The CDR3, as DNA: TGCGCCAGCAGCCCCGCTACTTCAGATACGCAGTATTTT.

The chain links TRBV7-8 to TRBJ1-4, with TRBD1 as a possible D gene (5 bases). V dropped 5 bases and J dropped 7 bases, with 17 bases sitting between them. CDR1 and CDR2 (germline): SGHVS, FQNEAQ. The CDR3 sequence is 15 residues long. This CDR3 reads CASSLGLGYGEKLFF. In nucleotides, the CDR3 is TGTGCCAGCAGCCTGGGGCTCGGATATGGTGAAAAACTGTTTTTT.

This clonotype appeared a few times. The rearrangement joins TRBV18 to TRBJ1-1; D is unresolved. Germline V CDR1 and CDR2: KGHSH, LQKENI. This CDR3 is built from 15 residues. Trimming took 4 bases from V and 5 from J, leaving 17 bases between them. CDR3 coding DNA: TGTGCCAGCTCACGCGAGGGAAATGGAGTTACTGAAGCTTTCTTT. This codes for CASSREGNGVTEAFF.

The V and J genes are TRBV12-3 or TRBV12-4 and TRBJ2-5; D is unresolved. The V gene lost 2 bases and the J gene lost 2 bases, with 9 bases spanning the gap. This CDR3 region has 14 residues. The CDR3 sequence: CASSLYKLQETQYF. DNA of the CDR3: TGTGCCAGCAGTTTATACAAACTTCAAGAGACCCAGTACTTC.